The 9 T cell receptor beta chains listed next were all sequenced from one sample in a study of cytomegalovirus exposure and HLA in healthy donors. The PCR contained 60 Vbeta and 13 Jbeta primers. Method: immunoSEQ multiplex PCR; TCRdb's copy keeps in-frame clones and lacks some. Of more than 90,000 clones listed, roughly two thirds are singletons. Sequenced sample: PBMCs. The receptor set was obtained from a woman aged 30 to 39 in good health and CMV-seronegative.

This chain joins TRBV6-1 and TRBJ1-4; no clear D. From germline, CDR1 is MNHNS and CDR2 SASEGT. V lost 11 bases and J lost 5, with 12 bases in between. The CDR3 extends over 12 amino acids. The DNA for the CDR3 is TGTGCCTCGACGGGGTACAATGAAAAACTGTTTTTT. It translates to CASTGYNEKLFF.

About this clone: This same CDR3 is encoded by further DNA sequences in the sample. The chain uses TRBV19 and TRBJ1-2; D perhaps matches TRBD1 (6 bases). Trimming took off 6 bases at V and 7 bases at J, with 18 bases between the two ends. The CDR3 consists of 14 residues. Germline-derived CDR1 and CDR2 are LNHDA and SQIVND (reference sequence). The CDR3 DNA is TGTGCCAGTAGAAATCCGGGGGGCGCTGGTGGCTACACCTTC. Amino acid sequence: CASRNPGGAGGYTF.

CDR3: CASSVPPVGEDNEQFF. The DNA of the CDR3 is TGTGCCAGCAGCGTCCCTCCAGTGGGAGAGGACAATGAGCAGTTCTTC. The chain joins TRBV9 to TRBJ2-1; possibly TRBD2 for D (5 bases). The germline V gene has CDR1 SGDLS and CDR2 YYNGEE. Between the trimmed V and J ends, which lost 2 bases and 5 bases, there was a span of 17 bases. The CDR3 is made up of 16 amino acids.

This clone was seen a few times. The genes are TRBV7-2 and TRBJ1-1; D is perhaps TRBD1 (6 bases). The V and J ends lost 3 bases and 1 base respectively, with 9 bases between them. Germline V gene data show CDR1 as SGHTA and CDR2 as FQGNSA. The CDR3 contains 14 residues. The CDR3 coding sequence is TGTGCCAGCAGCTTCGCGGGGGCGAACACTGAAGCTTTCTTT. Residues: CASSFAGANTEAFF.

In its sample, this clone was seen once. The CDR3 loop is CASSQDVQGGYTF. The CDR3 nucleotides read TGCGCCAGCAGCCAAGATGTACAGGGGGGCTACACCTTC. V usage is TRBV4-3 and J usage is TRBJ1-2, with 7 nucleotides matching TRBD1. The CDR3 runs 13 residues. V was pared by 0 bases and J by 8 bases, with 3 bases of the junction left unmatched. Germline V gives CDR1 LGHNA, CDR2 YSLEER.

The chain joins TRBV4-2 to TRBJ2-1; 9 positions agree with TRBD1. This CDR3 comprises 17 residues. Trimming at V came to 1 base and at J to 6 bases, leaving 10 bases not matched to a gene. Germline V gene sequence: CDR1 LGHNA, CDR2 YNFKEQ. The CDR3 DNA sequence: TGTGCCAGCAGCCAAGGCGTTGGGACAGGGAAATCCAATGAGCAGTTCTTC. Protein product: CASSQGVGTGKSNEQFF.

This clone was picked up a small number of times. The chain joins TRBV5-6 to TRBJ2-7; 8 bases align to TRBD1. The CDR3 loop spans 15 amino acids. V trimming: 4 bases; J trimming: 3 bases; junction bases outside the gene matches: 9. CDR1 and CDR2 from the germline V gene are SGHDT and YYEEEE. The CDR3, as DNA: TGTGCCAGCAGCGGATACGGGACAGGTGACTACGAGCAGTACTTC. Amino acid sequence: CASSGYGTGDYEQYF.

This chain joins TRBV7-8 and TRBJ2-7, with 11 bases fitting TRBD2. With 1 base clipped from V and 6 bases from J, the junction kept 11 bases outside the gene matches. CDR1 is SGHVS, CDR2 FQNEAQ, per germline. The CDR3 loop spans 17 amino acids. DNA of the CDR3: TGTGCCAGCAGCTTAGGCACTAGCGGGAGACTACTAGCCGAGCAGTACTTC. This gives the protein CASSLGTSGRLLAEQYF.

Note on this clone: Other DNA variants within this sample encode the same CDR3. CDR3 nucleotides: TGTGCCAGCAGCACCCGACAGGGGATGAACACTGAAGCTTTCTTT. Amino acids: CASSTRQGMNTEAFF. The chain uses TRBV13 and TRBJ1-1; 8 bases align to TRBD1. The CDR3 sequence is 15 residues long. Germline assignment: CDR1 PRHDT and CDR2 FYEKMQ (reference sequence). Losses at the gene ends were 5 bases for V and 0 bases for J; bases not matched to a gene: 5.